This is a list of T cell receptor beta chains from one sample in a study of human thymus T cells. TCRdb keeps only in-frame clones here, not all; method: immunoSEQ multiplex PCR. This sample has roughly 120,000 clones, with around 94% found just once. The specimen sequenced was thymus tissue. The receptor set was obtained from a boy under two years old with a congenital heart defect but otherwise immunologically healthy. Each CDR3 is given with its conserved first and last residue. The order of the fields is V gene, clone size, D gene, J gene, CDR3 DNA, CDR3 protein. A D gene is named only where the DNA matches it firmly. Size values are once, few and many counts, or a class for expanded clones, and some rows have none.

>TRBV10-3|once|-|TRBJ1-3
TGTGCCATCAGAGCGGGGCCCCCCGGAGGAAACACCATATATTTT
CAIRAGPPGGNTIYF
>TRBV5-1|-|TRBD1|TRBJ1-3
TGCGCCAGCAGCTTGGGCGCCACAGGGGGCCTCTCTGGAAACACCATATATTTT
CASSLGATGGLSGNTIYF
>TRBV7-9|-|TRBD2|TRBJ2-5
TGTGCCAGCAGCCAGTTCTGGACTAGGGCTCAAGAGACCCAGTACTTC
CASSQFWTRAQETQYF
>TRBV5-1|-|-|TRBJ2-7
TGCGCCAGCAGCTTGGTCGGGCTAGCGCGGGACGAGCAGTACTTC
CASSLVGLARDEQYF
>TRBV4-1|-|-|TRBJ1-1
TGCGCCAGCAGCCAAGATAACGAGGGTTCAGACACTGAAGCTTTCTTT
CASSQDNEGSDTEAFF
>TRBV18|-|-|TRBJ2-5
TGTGCCAGCTCACCAACCAGTAGGCGGGACGGGGAGACCCAGTACTTC
CASSPTSRRDGETQYF
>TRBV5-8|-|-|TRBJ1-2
TGTGCCAGCAGCTTGGACAGCTACACCTTC
CASSLDSYTF
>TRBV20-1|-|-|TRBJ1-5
TGCAGTGCTAGTGGACTATCGGCCCAGCATTTT
CSASGLSAQHF
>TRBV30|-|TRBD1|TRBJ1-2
TGTGCCTGCACGTCCGGGTGGGACAGCCCCTCTAACTATGGCTACACCTTC
CACTSGWDSPSNYGYTF
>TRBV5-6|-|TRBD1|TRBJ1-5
TGTGCCAGCAGCTCGACAGGGAAACAGCCCCAGCATTTT
CASSSTGKQPQHF
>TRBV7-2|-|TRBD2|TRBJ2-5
TGTGCCAGCAGCTTAGCCCGACTAAGACTAGCGGGGGAGGAGACCCAGTACTTC
CASSLARLRLAGEETQYF
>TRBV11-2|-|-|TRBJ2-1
TGTGCCAGCAGCTTAAGAGCAGGGGAGGTCTACAATGAGCAGTTCTTC
CASSLRAGEVYNEQFF
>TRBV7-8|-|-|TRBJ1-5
TGTGCCAGCAGCTCCCGGGGGGGGCGGGGGCCCCAGCATTTT
CASSSRGGRGPQHF
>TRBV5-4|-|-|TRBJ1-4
TGTGCCAGCAGCTCAAGCAGGGCTCCTAATGAAAAACTGTTTTTT
CASSSSRAPNEKLFF